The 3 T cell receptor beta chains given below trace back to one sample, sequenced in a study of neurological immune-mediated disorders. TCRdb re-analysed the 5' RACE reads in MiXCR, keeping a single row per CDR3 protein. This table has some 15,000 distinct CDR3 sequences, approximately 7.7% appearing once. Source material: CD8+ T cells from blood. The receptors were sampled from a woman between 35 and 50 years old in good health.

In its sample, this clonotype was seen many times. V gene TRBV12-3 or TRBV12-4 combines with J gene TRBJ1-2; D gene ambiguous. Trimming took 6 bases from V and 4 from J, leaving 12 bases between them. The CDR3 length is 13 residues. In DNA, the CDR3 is TGTGCCAGCAGACCCCCGGGCCCCTATGGCTACACCTTC. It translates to CASRPPGPYGYTF.

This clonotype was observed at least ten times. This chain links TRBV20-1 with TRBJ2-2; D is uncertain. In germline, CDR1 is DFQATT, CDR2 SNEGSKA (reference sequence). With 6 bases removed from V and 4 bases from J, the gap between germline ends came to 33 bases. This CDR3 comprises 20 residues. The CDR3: CSAATSRTVYSKWGTGELFF. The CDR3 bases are TGCAGTGCAGCAACCTCAAGGACGGTATACTCCAAATGGGGCACCGGGGAGCTGTTTTTT.

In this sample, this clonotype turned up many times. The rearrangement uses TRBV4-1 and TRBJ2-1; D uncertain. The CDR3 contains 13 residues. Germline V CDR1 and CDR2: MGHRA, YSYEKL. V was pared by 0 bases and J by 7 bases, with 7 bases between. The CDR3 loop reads CASSQDLGNEQFF. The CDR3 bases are TGCGCCAGCAGCCAAGATCTTGGTAATGAGCAGTTCTTC.